This T cell receptor (beta chain) was found in a study of T cell responses to AZD1222 COVID-19 vaccine. Clones were sequenced by immunoSEQ multiplex PCR, and TCRdb holds only the in-frame ones, with some missing. This sample has some 79,000 clones; around 80% occur once, and the top ten carry less than 50%. The CDR3 contains 12 residues. Trimming removed 9 bases from V and 1 base from J, with 10 bases in between. Germline V gene lookup returns CDR1 MNHEY and CDR2 SMNVEV (reference sequence). The gene calls are TRBV27 and TRBJ2-7, with D possibly TRBD2 on 6 matching bases. Material: peripheral blood, obtained 28 days after the second AZD1222 dose. This receptor was taken from an adult who received the AZD1222 COVID-19 vaccine. Here the CDR3 DNA reads TGTGCCAGTTCCGGGACTTCCTACGAGCAGTACTTC. It encodes CASSGTSYEQYF.